The text below deals with one T cell receptor beta chain. Its specificity is unknown. Method: immunoSEQ multiplex PCR; TCRdb's copy keeps in-frame clones and lacks some. The repertoire has about 590,000 clones, around 95% of them found once; the top ten carry less than 0.13%. Naive CD8 isolation took CD45RO-negative cells positively selected for CCR7 and excluded terminally differentiated effector memory CD45RA+ cells. The germline V gene encodes CDR1 MRHNA and CDR2 SNTAGT. V shed 6 bases and J shed 0 bases, with 15 bases lying between them. The CDR3 has 15 amino acids. The sample belongs to a study of shared clonotypes between healthy human individuals. The study, taken as a whole, reports: Against clonotypes common to all four donors, non-shared ones had lower generation probabilities. The sampled material consisted only of blood, and tissue repertoires are likely to differ.

The TCR sequence derives from a woman under 40 in good health. Sequenced input: naive CD8+ T cells sorted from blood. The rearrangement joins TRBV6-4 to TRBJ2-7; D is perhaps TRBD2 (6 bases). CDR3 bases: TGTGCCAGCAGGACCTTACGGGGGAGCTCCTACGAGCAGTACTTC. Translated: CASRTLRGSSYEQYF.